This T cell receptor beta chain was profiled in a study of T cell responses to AZD1222 COVID-19 vaccine. V lost 7 bases and J 6 bases, leaving 14 bases between the germline ends. Germline CDR1 KGHDR, CDR2 SFDVKD. The CDR3 length is 14 residues. Findings and caveats of the study: Among the donors, most were white British and more were female, and clonal diversity was possibly underestimated.

A note on this clone: What it binds is unknown.

Generated by immunoSEQ multiplex PCR, the TCRdb table keeps only in-frame clones and is missing some. Here the sample spans about 99,000 clones, 91% being singletons. The V call is TRBV24-1, the J call TRBJ2-2, with TRBD1 as a possible D gene (6 bases). The sequencing used peripheral blood, collected on day 0 of AZD1222 vaccination. The source of this sequence is an adult in good health. CDR3 protein: CATRDSRSAGELFF. The CDR3 DNA reads TGTGCCACCAGGGACAGCCGTTCTGCCGGGGAGCTGTTTTTT.